This TCR beta chain was identified during a study of T cells in Graves' hyperthyroidism and ophthalmopathy (dated by TCRdb to between 2017 and 2020). Concerning the study at large: Peripheral blood samples were taken at initial diagnosis, before any treatment was given. For training and testing, the approximately 97 patients in the discovery cohort were randomly divided in a 7:3 ratio. A discovery cohort of roughly 96 patients, approximately 45 with Graves' ophthalmopathy and approximately 57 with stable Graves' hyperthyroidism, was used to find distinguishing TCR V-J signatures. Prospective prediction of ophthalmopathy was tested in an independent validation cohort of about 19 hyperthyroidism patients and 15 to 17 patients who later progressed to ophthalmopathy. After blood sampling, hyperthyroidism patients were treated with methimazole at a starting dose of 30 mg daily, and ophthalmopathy patients were treated with high-dose intravenous methylprednisolone. The paper describes TCR Vbeta CDR3 sequencing of 135 peripheral blood samples, made up of some 40 ophthalmopathy patients, around 78 hyperthyroidism patients and some 17 progressor patients. In addition, the study compared T-cell repertoires in thyroid tissue and in blood from six Graves' hyperthyroidism patients. On the study overall, not on this receptor specifically: In validation, progression to ophthalmopathy was predicted by the model with 70.59% sensitivity and 72.22% specificity, a median of approximately 6.5 months before onset. No statistical method was used to set the sample size in advance, and investigators knew the group allocation. Most expanded thyroid clonotypes (frequency above 0.001) were also detected in blood, a finding suggesting that blood repertoires may reflect thyroid immune responses. In cross-validation, a model built on a 13 V-J signature told ophthalmopathy apart from stable hyperthyroidism with 87.88% sensitivity and approximately 81% specificity, and in testing the same model reached 80%/75%.

TCR beta CDR3 regions were amplified from RNA transcripts. For the first round of RT-PCR on the TCR CDR3, the HTBI primer set was used together with the Qiagen OneStep RT-PCR kit. Libraries were constructed in a second round of multiplex PCR, after which size selection and purification were carried out. Paired-end sequencing of the libraries was performed with 100 bp reads on an Illumina HiSeq2000. Per the authors' processing: SOAPnuke was used to process the raw data, throwing out any read that contained adapters or uncalled bases, had a mean Phred below 15, or lacked an exact constant-primer or identifier match. High-quality paired reads were merged with COPE v1.2.5, and unique nucleotide sequences were defined as clonotypes. MiTCR v1.1 was used to align clonotypes to the IMGT TRBV, TRBD and TRBJ reference segments. Analysis was restricted to V-J combinations with a frequency above 0.0001, which covered approximately 99% of repertoires. A TCS score was defined as the ratio of F50 (clonal expansion) to E x V (chaos), with BLOSUM62-based TCRdist applied between CDR3 peptides within each V-J. Welch's t-statistics and random forest reduced just over 500 V-J features to around 14, which were used in a naive Bayes classifier (R e1071). TCRdb itself trimmed the public reads at Q25 with fastp, ran MiXCR and retained productive beta chains. A single entry per CDR3 protein holds the most common genes and DNA from its merged rows. TCRdb's processing, not the authors', yielded these V and J calls. This sample is represented by some 720,000 distinct CDR3 sequences; around 17% of them were singletons. The ten largest make up 8.4% of the sample.

After removal of 5 bases from V and 2 bases from J, the junction retains 7 bases not matched to a gene. The CDR3 covers 15 residues, taking in both the cysteine and the phenylalanine. The entry retains the CDR3 DNA only, 45 bases that are in frame from base 1. The sample holds many counts of this clonotype. It has no known antigen specificity. No qualities accompany the bases; no much larger clone lies one base away. Graves' hyperthyroidism was defined as stable when no progression to ophthalmopathy occurred over 18 months of follow-up. Hyperthyroidism patients were aged 18 to 65 years and newly diagnosed, with disease duration of less than 2 months. Patients with uncontrolled infections, other autoimmune diseases, pregnancy or lactation were excluded. Clinical symptoms, serum thyroxine and TRAb, thyroid ultrasound, and orbital computed tomography formed the basis for the diagnoses. Ficoll-Paque density gradient centrifugation was used to isolate PBMCs from 10 ml of fresh peripheral blood. Total RNA was extracted using Trizol reagent, and RNA quality was assessed on an Agilent 2100 Bioanalyzer.

Here the chain combines TRBV12-3 or TRBV12-4 and TRBJ2-7; a stretch of 9 junction bases matches TRBD1. Sequenced: blood. The receptor was derived from a man younger than 30 with Graves' hyperthyroidism. The CDR3 has the sequence CASSPGTGKTYEQYF. The DNA sequence follows: TGTGCCAGCAGTCCCGGGACAGGGAAAACCTACGAGCAGTACTTC.